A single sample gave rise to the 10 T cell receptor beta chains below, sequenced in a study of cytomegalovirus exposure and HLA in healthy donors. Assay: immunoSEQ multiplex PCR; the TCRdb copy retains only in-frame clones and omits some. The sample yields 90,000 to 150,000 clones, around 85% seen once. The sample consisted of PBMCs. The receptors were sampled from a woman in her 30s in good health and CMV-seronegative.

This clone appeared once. The CDR3 is CASSLGQYGYTF. The CDR3 region has the DNA TGTGCCAGCAGCCTGGGACAGTATGGCTACACCTTC. This chain connects TRBV11-2 to TRBJ1-2; 7 bases are a match to TRBD1. This CDR3 has 12 amino acids. Losses at the gene ends were 5 bases for V and 5 bases for J; bases not matched to a gene: 2. From germline, CDR1 is SGHAT and CDR2 FQNNGV.

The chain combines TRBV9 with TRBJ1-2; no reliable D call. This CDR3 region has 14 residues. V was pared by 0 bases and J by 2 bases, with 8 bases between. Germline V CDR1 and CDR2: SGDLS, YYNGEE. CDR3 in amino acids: CASSVGGSNYGYTF. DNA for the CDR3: TGTGCCAGCAGCGTAGGAGGGAGCAACTATGGCTACACCTTC.

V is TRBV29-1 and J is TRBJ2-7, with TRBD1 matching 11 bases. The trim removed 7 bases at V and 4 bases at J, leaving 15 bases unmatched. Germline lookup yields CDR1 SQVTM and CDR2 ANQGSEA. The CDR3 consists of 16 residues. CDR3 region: CSARGSGTGGIYEQYF. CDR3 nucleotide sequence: TGCAGCGCCAGGGGCTCCGGGACAGGGGGAATTTACGAGCAGTACTTC.

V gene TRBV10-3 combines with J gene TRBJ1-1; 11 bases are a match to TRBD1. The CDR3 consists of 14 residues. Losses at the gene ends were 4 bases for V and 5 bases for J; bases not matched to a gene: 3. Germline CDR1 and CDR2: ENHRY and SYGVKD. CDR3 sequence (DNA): TGTGCCATCAGTGGGGGGGACAGGGGGACTGAAGCTTTCTTT. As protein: CAISGGDRGTEAFF.

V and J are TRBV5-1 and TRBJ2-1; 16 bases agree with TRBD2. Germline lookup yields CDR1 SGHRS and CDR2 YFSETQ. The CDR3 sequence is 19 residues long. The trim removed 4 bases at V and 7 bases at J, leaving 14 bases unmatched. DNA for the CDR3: TGCGCCAGCAGCCTGCCGGGACTAGCGGGGGGGCAGTTTCGGAATGAGCAGTTCTTC. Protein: CASSLPGLAGGQFRNEQFF.

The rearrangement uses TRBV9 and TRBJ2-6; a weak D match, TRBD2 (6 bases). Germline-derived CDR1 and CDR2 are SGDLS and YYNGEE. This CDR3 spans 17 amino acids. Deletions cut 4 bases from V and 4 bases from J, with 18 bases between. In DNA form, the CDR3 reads TGTGCCAGCAGCCCGGAGGCGGGGCCAGGGGGGGCCAACGTCCTGACTTTC. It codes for CASSPEAGPGGANVLTF.

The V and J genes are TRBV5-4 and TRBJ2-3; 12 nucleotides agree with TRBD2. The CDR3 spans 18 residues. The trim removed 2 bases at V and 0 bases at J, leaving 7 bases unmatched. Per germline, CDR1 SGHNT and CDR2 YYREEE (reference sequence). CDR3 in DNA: TGTGCCAGCAGCTTAGATCTAGCGGGGGGGACTAGCACAGATACGCAGTATTTT. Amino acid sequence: CASSLDLAGGTSTDTQYF.

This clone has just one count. CDR3 sequence (DNA): TGTGCCAGCAGCCCACTCAGACAGGGTGAAAAACTGTTTTTT. Residues: CASSPLRQGEKLFF. This chain links TRBV11-2 with TRBJ1-4, with 7 nucleotides matching TRBD1. The CDR3 sequence is 14 residues long. Germline V gene sequence: CDR1 SGHAT, CDR2 FQNNGV. V shed 5 bases, J shed 7 bases, and the junction held 7 bases outside the gene matches.

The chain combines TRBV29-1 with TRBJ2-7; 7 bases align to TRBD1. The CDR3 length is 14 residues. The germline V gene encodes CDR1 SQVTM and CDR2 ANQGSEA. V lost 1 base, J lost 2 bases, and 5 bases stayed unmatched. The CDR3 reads CSVEVPGQTYEQYF. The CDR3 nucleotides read TGCAGCGTTGAAGTTCCGGGACAGACCTACGAGCAGTACTTC.

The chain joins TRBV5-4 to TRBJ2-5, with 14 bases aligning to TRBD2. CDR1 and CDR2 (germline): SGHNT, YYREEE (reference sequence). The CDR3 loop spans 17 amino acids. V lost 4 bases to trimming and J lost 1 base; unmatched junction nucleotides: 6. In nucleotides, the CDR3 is TGTGCCAGCAGCAGGGGACTAGCGGGGGCCGCCCAAGAGACCCAGTACTTC. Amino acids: CASSRGLAGAAQETQYF.